A selection of T cell receptor beta chains follows, all from one sample in a study of blood T cell repertoires in COVID-19. TCRdb's table, derived via immunoSEQ multiplex PCR, lists solely in-frame clones and lacks some. The sample shows 350,000 to 450,000 clones, 80% to 90% of them seen only once. Sequenced input: peripheral blood. The receptors were gathered from a woman aged 55-70 years with COVID-19, enrolled during active disease. The CDR3 runs from the conserved cysteine through the conserved F or W. The D gene is left open where the match is weak. Clone size appears in some rows only: once, few, many, or a class for an expanded clone.

-	TRBV6-5	-	TRBJ2-5	TGTGCCAGCAGCTCCCCGAGCGGAGCCCAAGAGACCCAGTACTTC	CASSSPSGAQETQYF
TRBD2	TRBV19	few	TRBJ2-3	TGTGCCAGTAGTCCACAAGCTGCGGGGGGTTCACGAACGCAGTATTTT	CASSPQAAGGSRTQYF
-	TRBV11-2	-	TRBJ1-2	TGTGCCAGCAGCAGGGGGGGTACGGGAGGCTACACCTTC	CASSRGGTGGYTF
-	TRBV2	-	TRBJ2-7	TGTGCCAGCAGGATTACAGGGACCTACGAGCAGTACTTC	CASRITGTYEQYF
TRBD2	TRBV27	-	TRBJ2-1	TGTGCCAGCAGTTACAAGCGGGGGGATGAGCAGTTCTTC	CASSYKRGDEQFF
-	TRBV10-2	-	TRBJ2-3	TGCGCCAGCCGGGACACTAGCACAGATACGCAGTATTTT	CASRDTSTDTQYF
-	TRBV4-1	-	TRBJ1-2	TGCGCCAGCAGCCAGCTGACAGCCCTCAACTATGGCTACACCTTC	CASSQLTALNYGYTF
-	TRBV5-8	-	TRBJ2-2	TGTGCCAGCAGCCCGATCAGGGCCGGGGAGCTGTTTTTT	CASSPIRAGELFF
-	TRBV19	-	TRBJ2-1	TGTGCCAGTAGTCTAACAATGAGGGGGGGCCTGTACAATGAGCAGTTCTTC	CASSLTMRGGLYNEQFF
TRBD1	TRBV2	-	TRBJ2-5	TGTGCCAGCAGCCTCGACAGGGGCACACAAGAGACCCAGTACTTC	CASSLDRGTQETQYF
-	TRBV29-1	-	TRBJ2-7	TGCAGCGTCGCTACAGGAGCCGTCTACGAGCAGTACTTC	CSVATGAVYEQYF
-	TRBV12-3/TRBV12-4	-	TRBJ1-1	TGTGCCAGCAGTAGACGAGGAGACACTGAAGCTTTCTTT	CASSRRGDTEAFF
TRBD1	TRBV7-9	once	TRBJ1-4	TGTGCCAGCAGCTTAGGGACAGGGGGCTTTCGGATTGAAAAACTGTTTTTT	CASSLGTGGFRIEKLFF
-	TRBV2	-	TRBJ1-1	TGTGCCAGCATGATCAGGGCTCTGAACACTGAAGCTTTCTTT	CASMIRALNTEAFF
-	TRBV9	-	TRBJ1-1	TGTGCCAGCAGCGTGCTTGCTAACGGCGCGGGTGAAGCTTTCTTT	CASSVLANGAGEAFF
-	TRBV9	-	TRBJ1-6	TGTGCCAGCAGCTCAGGGGACGGCAAGTCACCCCTCCACTTT	CASSSGDGKSPLHF
-	TRBV5-1	-	TRBJ1-1	TGCGCCAGCAGCCCGGGGGGGGCACTTATCCCAGCTTTCTTT	CASSPGGALIPAFF
-	TRBV6-1	once	TRBJ1-2	TGTGCCAGCAGTGAAGCGCTTTCAGGGGCGTACTATGGCTACACCTTC	CASSEALSGAYYGYTF
-	TRBV7-2	-	TRBJ2-7	TGTGCCAGCAGCATACGACTAGGGGGGGGTCCCTACGAGCAGTACTTC	CASSIRLGGGPYEQYF
-	TRBV18	-	TRBJ2-7	TGTGCCAGCTCACCAATAGGGGCCGAGCAGTACTTC	CASSPIGAEQYF
TRBD1	TRBV10-1	-	TRBJ2-7	TGCGCCAGCAGTGAGTGGGGGACAGGGGGCAACGAGCAGTACTTC	CASSEWGTGGNEQYF
TRBD2	TRBV18	-	TRBJ2-6	TGTGCCAGCTCACCAGTCGGGGGGGCCGGGGCCAACGTCCTGACTTTC	CASSPVGGAGANVLTF
-	TRBV5-1	-	TRBJ2-2	TGCGCCAGCAGCTTGGCACTCACCGGGGAGCTGTTTTTT	CASSLALTGELFF
-	TRBV4-1	-	TRBJ2-5	TGCGCCAGCAGCCAAGAAGGGACGCAAAAGGGGAGGCAGTACTTC	CASSQEGTQKGRQYF
-	TRBV14	once	TRBJ2-5	TGTGCCAGCAGATGGGCGGGCGGAGAGACCCAGTACTTC	CASRWAGGETQYF
TRBD1	TRBV5-1	-	TRBJ2-7	TGCGCCAGCAGCCTACGGGACAGGGGCTCCTACGAGCAGTACTTC	CASSLRDRGSYEQYF
TRBD2	TRBV2	-	TRBJ2-5	TGTGCCAGTTATAGCGGGGGGGTACAAGAGACCCAGTACTTC	CASYSGGVQETQYF
-	TRBV7-2	once	TRBJ1-2	TGTGCCAGCAGCTTAAATCCAGCGGTCGGCGGCTATGGCTACACCTTC	CASSLNPAVGGYGYTF
-	TRBV10-2	-	TRBJ2-2	TGCGCCAGCATGTGGGAAGGGGGGGCCGGGGAGCTGTTTTTT	CASMWEGGAGELFF
TRBD1	TRBV30	-	TRBJ1-4	TGTGCCTGGAATACAGGGGTAGTTGAAAAACTGTTTTTT	CAWNTGVVEKLFF
TRBD1	TRBV18	-	TRBJ1-2	TGTGCCAGCTCACCGGACAGGGCCGGGAGTGGCTACACCTTC	CASSPDRAGSGYTF
-	TRBV2	-	TRBJ1-4	TGTGCCGGAGCAACTAATGAAAAACTGTTTTTT	CAGATNEKLFF
TRBD1	TRBV2	-	TRBJ1-2	TGTGCCGGGCGACAGGGGTACTATGGCTACACCTTC	CAGRQGYYGYTF
-	TRBV28	-	TRBJ1-5	TGTGCCAGCAGCTACAACAAGGCAGGGGGCAATCAGCCCCAGCATTTT	CASSYNKAGGNQPQHF